This T cell receptor (beta chain) was captured by sequencing in a study of shared clonotypes between healthy human individuals. Trimming left V 2 bases short and J 4 bases short, with 14 bases between. Germline loops: CDR1 SGHAT, CDR2 FQDESV (reference sequence). The CDR3 length is 15 residues. In the case of this clone: What it recognizes is unknown.

Study observations and caveats: The expectation was that sequencing depth would affect clonotype sharing among donors.

The donor cohort consisted entirely of Caucasian adults residing in Nashville, Tennessee. Generated by immunoSEQ multiplex PCR, the TCRdb table keeps only in-frame clones and is missing some. The sample contains 2 million to 3 million clones, more than 85% of which appear only once. The rearrangement links TRBV11-1 to TRBJ2-5; a possible D gene is TRBD1 (6 bases). This TCR was recovered from a man aged 18 to 35 in good health. Some clones in this sample may be carry-over from other donors' samples. The sequencing input was naive CD4+ T cells from PBMCs. Subset indicated: CD45RA+ positively selected. CDR3 in amino acids: CASSLLSGHVETQYF. In DNA, the CDR3 is TGTGCCAGCAGCTTACTTTCGGGACATGTAGAGACCCAGTACTTC.